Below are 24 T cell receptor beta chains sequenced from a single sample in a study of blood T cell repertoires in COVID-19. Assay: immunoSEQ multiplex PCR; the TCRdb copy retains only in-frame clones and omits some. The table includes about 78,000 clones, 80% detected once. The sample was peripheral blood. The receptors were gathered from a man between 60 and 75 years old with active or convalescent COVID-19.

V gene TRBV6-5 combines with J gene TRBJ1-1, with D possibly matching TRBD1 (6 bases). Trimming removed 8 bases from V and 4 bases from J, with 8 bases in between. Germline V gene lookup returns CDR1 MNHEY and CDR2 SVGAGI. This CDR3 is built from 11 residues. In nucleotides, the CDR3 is TGTGCCAGCCTCAGGGGCACTGAAGCTTTCTTT. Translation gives CASLRGTEAFF.

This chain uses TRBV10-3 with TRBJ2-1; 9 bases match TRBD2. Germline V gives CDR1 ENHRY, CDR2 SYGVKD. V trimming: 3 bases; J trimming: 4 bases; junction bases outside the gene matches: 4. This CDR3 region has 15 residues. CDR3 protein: CAISDSGGTYNEQFF. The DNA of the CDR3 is TGTGCCATCAGTGACAGCGGGGGGACTTACAATGAGCAGTTCTTC.

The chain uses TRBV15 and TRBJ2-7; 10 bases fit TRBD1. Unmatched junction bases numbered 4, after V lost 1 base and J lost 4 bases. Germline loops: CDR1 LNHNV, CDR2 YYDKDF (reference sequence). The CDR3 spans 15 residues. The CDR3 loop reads CATSRGQGATYEQYF. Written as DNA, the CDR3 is TGTGCCACCAGCAGAGGACAGGGGGCGACTTACGAGCAGTACTTC.

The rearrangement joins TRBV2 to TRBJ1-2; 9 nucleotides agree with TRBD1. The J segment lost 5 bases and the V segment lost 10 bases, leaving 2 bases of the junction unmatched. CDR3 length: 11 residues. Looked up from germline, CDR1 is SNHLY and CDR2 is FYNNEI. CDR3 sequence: CAKGQGYGYTF. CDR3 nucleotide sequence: TGTGCCAAGGGACAGGGTTATGGCTACACCTTC.

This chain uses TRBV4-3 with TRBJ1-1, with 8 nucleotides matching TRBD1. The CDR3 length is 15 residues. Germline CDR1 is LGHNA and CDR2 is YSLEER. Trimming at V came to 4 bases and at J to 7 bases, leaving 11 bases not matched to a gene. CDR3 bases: TGCGCCAGCAGCCGGGGGACAGGCCCCACCGGTGAAGCTTTCTTT. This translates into CASSRGTGPTGEAFF.

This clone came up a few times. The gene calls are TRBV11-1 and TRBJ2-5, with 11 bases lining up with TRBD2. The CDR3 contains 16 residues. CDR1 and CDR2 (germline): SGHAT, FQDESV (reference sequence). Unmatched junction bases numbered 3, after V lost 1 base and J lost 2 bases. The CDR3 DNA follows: TGTGCCAGCAGCTTAGGACTAGCGGGGATGCAAGAGACCCAGTACTTC. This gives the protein CASSLGLAGMQETQYF.

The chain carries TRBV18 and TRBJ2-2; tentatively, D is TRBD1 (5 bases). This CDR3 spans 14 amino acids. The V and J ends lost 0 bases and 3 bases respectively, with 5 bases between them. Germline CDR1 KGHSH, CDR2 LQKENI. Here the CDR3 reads CASSPPGDTGELFF. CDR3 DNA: TGTGCCAGCTCACCACCAGGGGACACCGGGGAGCTGTTTTTT.

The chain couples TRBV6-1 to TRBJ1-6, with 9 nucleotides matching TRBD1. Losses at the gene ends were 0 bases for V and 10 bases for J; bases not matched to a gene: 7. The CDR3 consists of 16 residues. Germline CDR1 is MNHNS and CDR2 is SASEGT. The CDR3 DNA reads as TGTGCCAGCAGTGAAGCACCGGACAGGGGAAGGTCACCCCTCCACTTT. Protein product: CASSEAPDRGRSPLHF.

CDR3 region: CASSLVSGATKDNEQFF. The DNA of the CDR3 is TGTGCCAGCAGCTTGGTGAGCGGGGCCACGAAGGACAATGAGCAGTTCTTC. The V and J genes are TRBV5-4 and TRBJ2-1; 7 bases agree with TRBD2. From germline, CDR1 is SGHNT and CDR2 YYREEE (reference sequence). This CDR3 comprises 17 residues. V dropped 0 bases and J dropped 5; count of bases not matched to a gene: 11.

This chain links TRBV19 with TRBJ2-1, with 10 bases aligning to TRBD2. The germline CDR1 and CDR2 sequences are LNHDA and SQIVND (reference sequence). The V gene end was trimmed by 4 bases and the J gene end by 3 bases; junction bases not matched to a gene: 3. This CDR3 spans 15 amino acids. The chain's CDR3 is CASSRTSGYYNEQFF. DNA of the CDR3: TGTGCCAGTAGTAGGACTAGCGGATACTACAATGAGCAGTTCTTC.

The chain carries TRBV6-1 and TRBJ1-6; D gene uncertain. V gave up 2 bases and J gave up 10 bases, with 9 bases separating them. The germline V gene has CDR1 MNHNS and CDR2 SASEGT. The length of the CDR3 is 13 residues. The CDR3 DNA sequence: TGTGCCAGCAGTGAAACTCTAGGATCACCCCTCCACTTT. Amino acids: CASSETLGSPLHF.

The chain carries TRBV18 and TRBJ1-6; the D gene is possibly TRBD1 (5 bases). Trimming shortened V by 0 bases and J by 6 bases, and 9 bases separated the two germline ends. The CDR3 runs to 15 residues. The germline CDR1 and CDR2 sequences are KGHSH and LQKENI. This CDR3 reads CASSPPGGSNSPLHF. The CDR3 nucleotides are TGTGCCAGCTCACCACCGGGGGGATCTAATTCACCCCTCCACTTT.

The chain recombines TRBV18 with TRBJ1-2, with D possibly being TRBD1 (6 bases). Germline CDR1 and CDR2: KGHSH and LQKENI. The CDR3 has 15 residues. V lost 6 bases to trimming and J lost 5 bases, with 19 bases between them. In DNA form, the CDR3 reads TGTGCCAGCTCGGCAGGGGCTACAGAAGGGTATGGCTACACCTTC. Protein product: CASSAGATEGYGYTF.

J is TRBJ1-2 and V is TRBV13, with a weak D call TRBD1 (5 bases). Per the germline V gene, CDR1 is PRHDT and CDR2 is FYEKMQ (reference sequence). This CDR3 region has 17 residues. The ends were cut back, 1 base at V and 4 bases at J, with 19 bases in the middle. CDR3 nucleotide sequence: TGTGCCAGCAGCTTAGAGAGGTCTGGGGGGTTGGCCTATGGCTACACCTTC. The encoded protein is CASSLERSGGLAYGYTF.

DNA of the CDR3: TGTGCCAGCAGCTTATTCACTAGCGCCACCGGGGAGCTGTTTTTT. It translates to CASSLFTSATGELFF. The gene calls are TRBV11-1 and TRBJ2-2; TRBD2 matches at 7 bases. Germline V gene lookup returns CDR1 SGHAT and CDR2 FQDESV (reference sequence). The CDR3 is 15 amino acids. The ends lost 2 bases at V and 4 bases at J; junction bases unmatched: 4. The whole variable domain, filled in from reference TRBV11-1 and TRBJ2-2, reads EAEVAQSPRYKITEKSQAVAFWCDPISGHATLYWYRQILGQGPELLVQFQDESVVDDSQLPKDRFSAERLKGVDSTLKIQPAELGDSAMYLCASSLFTSATGELFFGEGSRLTVL.

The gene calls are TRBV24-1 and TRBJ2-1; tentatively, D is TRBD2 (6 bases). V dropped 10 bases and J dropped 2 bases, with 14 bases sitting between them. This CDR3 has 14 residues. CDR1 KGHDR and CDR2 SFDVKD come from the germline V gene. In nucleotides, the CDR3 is TGTGCCACGTCCGCCGGGACTCCCTACAATGAGCAGTTCTTC. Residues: CATSAGTPYNEQFF.

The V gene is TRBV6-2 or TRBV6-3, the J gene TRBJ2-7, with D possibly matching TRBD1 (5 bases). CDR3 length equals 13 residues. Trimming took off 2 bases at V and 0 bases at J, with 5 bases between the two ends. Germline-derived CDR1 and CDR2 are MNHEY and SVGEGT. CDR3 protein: CASSYGHSYEQYF. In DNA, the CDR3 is TGTGCCAGCAGTTACGGACACTCCTACGAGCAGTACTTC.

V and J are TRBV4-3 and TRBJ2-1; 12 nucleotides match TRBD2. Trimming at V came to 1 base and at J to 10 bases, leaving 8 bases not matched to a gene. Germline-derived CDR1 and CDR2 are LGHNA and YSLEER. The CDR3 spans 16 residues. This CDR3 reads CASSQGPSGGALEQFF. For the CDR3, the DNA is TGCGCCAGCAGCCAAGGCCCTAGCGGGGGGGCCTTGGAGCAGTTCTTC.

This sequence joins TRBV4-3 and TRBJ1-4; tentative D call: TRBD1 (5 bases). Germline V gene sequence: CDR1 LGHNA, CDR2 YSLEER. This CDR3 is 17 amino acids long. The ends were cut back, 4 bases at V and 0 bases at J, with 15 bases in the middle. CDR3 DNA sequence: TGCGCCAGCAGCCCCACATTTCAGGGTGCAACTAATGAAAAACTGTTTTTT. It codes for CASSPTFQGATNEKLFF.

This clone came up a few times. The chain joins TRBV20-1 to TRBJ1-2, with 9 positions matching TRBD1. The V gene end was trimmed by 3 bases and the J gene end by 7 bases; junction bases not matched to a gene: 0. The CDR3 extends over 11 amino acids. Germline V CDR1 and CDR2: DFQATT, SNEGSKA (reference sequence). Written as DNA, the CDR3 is TGCAGTGCTAGGGACAGGGGTGGCTACACCTTC. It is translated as CSARDRGGYTF.

CDR3 protein: CASLKAPGHEQFF. In DNA form, the CDR3 reads TGCGCCAGCCTCAAGGCCCCAGGGCATGAGCAGTTCTTC. The chain links TRBV5-1 to TRBJ2-1, with a weak D call TRBD1 (5 bases). V lost 7 bases and J lost 8, with 16 bases in between. The germline V gene encodes CDR1 SGHRS and CDR2 YFSETQ. This CDR3 has 13 residues. The full variable domain, completed using reference TRBV5-1 and TRBJ2-1, is KAGVTQTPRYLIKTRGQQVTLSCSPISGHRSVSWYQQTPGQGLQFLFEYFSETQRNKGNFPGRFSGRQFSNSRSEMNVSTLELGDSALYLCASLKAPGHEQFFGPGTRLTVL.

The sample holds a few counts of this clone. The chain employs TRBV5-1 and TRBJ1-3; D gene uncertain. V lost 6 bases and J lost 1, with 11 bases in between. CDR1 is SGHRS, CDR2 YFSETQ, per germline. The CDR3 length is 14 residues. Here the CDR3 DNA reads TGCGCCAGCACCCCTGCGGGTTCTGGAAACACCATATATTTT. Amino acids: CASTPAGSGNTIYF. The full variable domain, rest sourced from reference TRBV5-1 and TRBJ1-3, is KAGVTQTPRYLIKTRGQQVTLSCSPISGHRSVSWYQQTPGQGLQFLFEYFSETQRNKGNFPGRFSGRQFSNSRSEMNVSTLELGDSALYLCASTPAGSGNTIYFGEGSWLTVV.

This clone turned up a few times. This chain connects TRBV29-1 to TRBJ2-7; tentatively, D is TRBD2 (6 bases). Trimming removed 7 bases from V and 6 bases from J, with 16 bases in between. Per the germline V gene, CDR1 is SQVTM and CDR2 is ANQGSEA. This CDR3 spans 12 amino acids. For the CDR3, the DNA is TGCAGCGGGAGTTCCCACGGGGGCGAGCAGTACTTC. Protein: CSGSSHGGEQYF.

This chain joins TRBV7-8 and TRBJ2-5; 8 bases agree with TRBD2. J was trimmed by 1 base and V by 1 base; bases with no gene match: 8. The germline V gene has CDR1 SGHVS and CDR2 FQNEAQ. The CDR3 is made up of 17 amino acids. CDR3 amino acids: CASSLDWRGAAQETQYF. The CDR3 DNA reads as TGTGCCAGCAGCTTAGATTGGCGGGGGGCGGCCCAAGAGACCCAGTACTTC.